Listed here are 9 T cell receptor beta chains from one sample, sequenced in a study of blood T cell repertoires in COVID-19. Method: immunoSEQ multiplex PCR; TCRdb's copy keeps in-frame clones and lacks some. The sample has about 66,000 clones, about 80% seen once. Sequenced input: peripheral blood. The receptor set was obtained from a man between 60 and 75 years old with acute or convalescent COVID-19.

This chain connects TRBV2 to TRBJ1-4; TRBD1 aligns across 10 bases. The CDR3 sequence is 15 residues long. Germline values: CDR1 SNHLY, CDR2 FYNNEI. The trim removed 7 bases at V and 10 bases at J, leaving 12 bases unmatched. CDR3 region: CASTPWTGGPGKLFF. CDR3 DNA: TGTGCCAGCACCCCTTGGACAGGGGGTCCTGGAAAACTGTTTTTT.

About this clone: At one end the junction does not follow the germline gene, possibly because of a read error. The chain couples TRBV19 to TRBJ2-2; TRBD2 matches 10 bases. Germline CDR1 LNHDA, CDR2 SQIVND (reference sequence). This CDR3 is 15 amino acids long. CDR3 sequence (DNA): TGTGCCAGTAGAATAGCGGGGGGACACACCGGGGAGCTGTTTTTT. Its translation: CASRIAGGHTGELFF.

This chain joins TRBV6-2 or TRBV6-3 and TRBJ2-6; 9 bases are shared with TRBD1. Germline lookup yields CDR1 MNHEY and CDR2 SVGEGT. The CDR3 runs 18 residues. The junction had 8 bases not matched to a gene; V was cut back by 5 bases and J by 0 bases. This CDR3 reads CASSTGQGLLSGANVLTF. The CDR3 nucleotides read TGTGCCAGCAGTACGGGACAGGGACTCCTCTCTGGGGCCAACGTCCTGACTTTC.

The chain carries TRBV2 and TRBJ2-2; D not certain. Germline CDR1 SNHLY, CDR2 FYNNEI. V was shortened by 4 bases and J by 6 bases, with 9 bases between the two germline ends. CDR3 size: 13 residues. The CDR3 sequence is CASSASEAGELFF. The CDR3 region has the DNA TGTGCCAGCAGTGCTTCTGAGGCCGGGGAGCTGTTTTTT.

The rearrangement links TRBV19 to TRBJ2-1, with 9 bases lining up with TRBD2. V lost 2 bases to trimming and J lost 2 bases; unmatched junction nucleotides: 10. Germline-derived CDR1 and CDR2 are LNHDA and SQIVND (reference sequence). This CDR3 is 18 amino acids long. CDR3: CASSIPHTLAGPYNEQFF. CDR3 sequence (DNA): TGTGCCAGTAGTATACCCCACACTCTAGCGGGACCCTACAATGAGCAGTTCTTC.

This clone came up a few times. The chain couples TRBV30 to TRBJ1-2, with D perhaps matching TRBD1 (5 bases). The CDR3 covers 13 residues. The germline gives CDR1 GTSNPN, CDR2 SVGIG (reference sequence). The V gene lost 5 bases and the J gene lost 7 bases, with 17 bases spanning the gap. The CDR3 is CAWSKGGASGYTF. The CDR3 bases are TGTGCCTGGTCCAAGGGAGGGGCGAGTGGCTACACCTTC.

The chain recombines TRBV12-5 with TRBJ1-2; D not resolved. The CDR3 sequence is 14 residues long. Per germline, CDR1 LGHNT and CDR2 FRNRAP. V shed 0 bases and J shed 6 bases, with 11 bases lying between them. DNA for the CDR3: TGTGCTAGTGGTTTGGTACGAACAGATCATGGCTACACCTTC. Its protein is CASGLVRTDHGYTF.

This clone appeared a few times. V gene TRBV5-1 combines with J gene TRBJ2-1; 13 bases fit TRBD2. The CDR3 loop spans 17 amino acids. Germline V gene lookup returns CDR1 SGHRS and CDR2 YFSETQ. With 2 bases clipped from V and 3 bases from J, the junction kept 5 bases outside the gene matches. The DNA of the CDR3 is TGCGCCAGCAGCTTCGGACTAGCGGGGGCTTTCTACAATGAGCAGTTCTTC. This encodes CASSFGLAGAFYNEQFF.

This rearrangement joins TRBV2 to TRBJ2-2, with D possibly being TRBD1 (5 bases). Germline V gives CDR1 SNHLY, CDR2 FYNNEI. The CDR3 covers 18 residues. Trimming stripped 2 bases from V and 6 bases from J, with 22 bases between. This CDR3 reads CASSEFWADRLLAGELFF. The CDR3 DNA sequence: TGTGCCAGCAGTGAATTTTGGGCAGACAGACTTCTTGCCGGGGAGCTGTTTTTT.